This T cell receptor beta chain is drawn from a study of regulatory T cells in long-lasting Graves disease. CDR1 is ENHRY and CDR2 is SYGVKD in the germline V gene. The length of the CDR3 is 17 residues. The trim removed 0 bases at V and 2 bases at J, leaving 7 bases unmatched. Time point in this sample: newly diagnosed GD, antithyroid drugs for less than 3 months. The TCR library used RNA extracted from PBMCs. This clonotype has ten or more counts. According to the study, TCR beta libraries were built with iRepertoire HTBI primers and CDR3-region Arm-PCR. TCRdb re-derived calls from the multiplex PCR reads in MiXCR, one entry per CDR3 protein. The profile shows 400,000 to 500,000 distinct CDR3 sequences, roughly 17% of them singletons. These data were likewise used in another study, on T cells in Graves' hyperthyroidism and ophthalmopathy. That report adds: If no ophthalmopathy progression occurred within 18 months, Graves' hyperthyroidism was stable.

The clonotype originates from a woman aged 18-30 years with Graves disease. The gene calls are TRBV10-3 and TRBJ2-3; the match to TRBD2 covers 8 bases. This material consisted of peripheral blood mononuclear cells (PBMCs), taken at new diagnosis, from a patient treated with antithyroid drugs. CDR3 nucleotides: TGTGCCATCAGTGAGTCGGGGAGAGCGGGAGACACAGATACGCAGTATTTT. Protein product: CAISESGRAGDTDTQYF.